This T cell receptor (beta chain) stems from a study of brain T cells in children with intractable seizures. The assay was immunoSEQ multiplex PCR, and TCRdb's table has in-frame clones only and misses some. This sample has 110,000 or so clones, with roughly 94% found just once. Sequencing used peripheral blood, obtained at surgery. This receptor was obtained from a boy younger than two with hemimegalencephaly and intractable seizures.

The CDR3: CATSDPPKETQYF. In nucleotides, the CDR3 is TGTGCCACCAGTGATCCGCCTAAAGAGACCCAGTACTTC. V usage is TRBV24-1 and J usage is TRBJ2-5, with no clear D. In germline, CDR1 is KGHDR, CDR2 SFDVKD. The CDR3 totals 13 residues. V lost 3 bases and J lost 3, with 7 bases in between.